The entry that follows covers one TCR beta chain sequence. Per the original methods: The assay estimated nucleated cells by amplifying reference gene primers. The protocol was immunoSEQ multiplex PCR, while the TCRdb copy is restricted to in-frame clones and leaves out a portion. V and J calls and clone size are those listed in that table; D and trimming were worked out from the DNA. The sample holds 110,000 to 150,000 clones, about 87% seen once. These data are taken from a study of blood T cell repertoires in COVID-19. Study as a whole: Samples came from the United States, Italy and Spain, spanning acute and convalescent COVID-19. Sample material is recorded as cDNA or gDNA derived from T cells, B-cell-depleted T cells, or PBMCs.

Germline V gene data show CDR1 as MGHDK and CDR2 as SYGVNS. CDR3 length: 16 amino acids. The V and J ends lost 4 bases and 0 bases, in that order; junction bases with no gene match: 6. The sequence was collected from a human donor in a cohort sampled during active COVID-19. The chain couples TRBV25-1 to TRBJ1-3, with 7 bases matching TRBD1. The sequencing input was peripheral blood. The CDR3 DNA reads as TGTGCCAGCAGTGCCGGGGACAGCAGCTCTGGAAACACCATATATTTT. Protein: CASSAGDSSSGNTIYF.